This paragraph covers one T cell receptor (beta chain) sequence. The same CDR3 arises from other DNA sequences in this sample as well. This record belongs to a study of blood T cell repertoires in COVID-19. Overall study: The samples span acute and convalescent COVID-19 from the United States, Italy and Spain. In each case, the material was cDNA or gDNA derived from T cells, B-cell-depleted T cells, or PBMCs.

Per the original data handling: Amplifying reference gene primers gave estimates of nucleated cell counts. Only in-frame clones appear in the TCRdb table, and some are missing; sequencing was by immunoSEQ multiplex PCR. The V and J calls and clone size come from that table; D and trimming were worked out from the DNA. The sample contains around 260,000 clones, roughly 85% of which appear only once. The sample was peripheral blood. The clonotype comes from a woman in her fifties or sixties who had recovered from COVID-19.

The CDR3 loop is CASSPGQTNTGELFF. The CDR3 DNA reads as TGTGCCAGCAGCCCCGGACAGACGAACACCGGGGAGCTGTTTTTT. The chain has TRBV7-2 and TRBJ2-2, with D maybe TRBD1 (6 bases). This CDR3 has 15 residues. V was shortened by 5 bases and J by 0 bases, with 10 bases between the two germline ends. The germline gives CDR1 SGHTA, CDR2 FQGNSA.